The 17 T cell receptor beta chains in this list originate from one sample, sequenced in a study of blood T cell repertoires in COVID-19. Only in-frame clones appear in the TCRdb table, and some are missing; sequencing was by immunoSEQ multiplex PCR. Among some 160,000 clones listed, roughly four fifths were seen once. Sequences were obtained from peripheral blood. The source of these receptors is a woman of 80 years or more with COVID-19, enrolled during active disease.

This clone was seen more than once but under ten times. The chain is built from TRBV7-8 and TRBJ1-6; 7 nucleotides match TRBD1. In germline, CDR1 is SGHVS, CDR2 FQNEAQ. V trimming: 5 bases; J trimming: 8 bases; junction bases outside the gene matches: 12. The CDR3 has 16 residues. The CDR3, as DNA: TGTGCCAGCAGCCGACAAGGTAACAGGGGTGATTCACCCCTCCACTTT. Amino acids: CASSRQGNRGDSPLHF.

The chain links TRBV5-4 to TRBJ1-4; weak D call: TRBD1 (6 bases). CDR3 length: 16 residues. Germline CDR1 SGHNT, CDR2 YYREEE (reference sequence). Trimming pared 5 bases from V and 6 bases from J, leaving 20 bases between. For the CDR3, the DNA is TGTGCCAGCAGTCCTACGGGGGGCGCAGGGGATGAAAAACTGTTTTTT. Protein sequence: CASSPTGGAGDEKLFF.

The chain is built from TRBV11-2 and TRBJ2-7, with TRBD1 matching over 8 bases. The CDR3 totals 16 residues. Trimming at V came to 5 bases and at J to 3 bases, leaving 12 bases not matched to a gene. From germline, CDR1 is SGHAT and CDR2 FQNNGV. The CDR3 DNA reads TGTGCCAGCAGCAAACCGGCGGGACAGGCCAACTACGAGCAGTACTTC. This encodes CASSKPAGQANYEQYF.

The rearrangement uses TRBV18 and TRBJ1-6; 7 bases map to TRBD1. V trimming: 6 bases; J trimming: 9 bases; junction bases outside the gene matches: 14. The CDR3 sequence is 16 residues long. Germline V CDR1 and CDR2: KGHSH, LQKENI. The CDR3 sequence is CASSPSRGQRGSPLHF. The CDR3 DNA is TGTGCCAGCTCCCCCAGTAGGGGGCAAAGGGGTTCACCCCTCCACTTT. The full variable domain, rest sourced from reference TRBV18 and TRBJ1-6, is NAGVMQNPRHLVRRRGQEARLRCSPMKGHSHVYWYRQLPEEGLKFMVYLQKENIIDESGMPKERFSAEFPKEGPSILRIQQVVRGDSAAYFCASSPSRGQRGSPLHFGNGTRLTVT.

The chain recombines TRBV5-4 with TRBJ2-1; tentative D call: TRBD2 (7 bases). The V gene's germline CDR1 is SGHNT and CDR2 YYREEE (reference sequence). The CDR3 loop spans 16 amino acids. Trimming took off 3 bases at V and 0 bases at J, with 13 bases between the two ends. The CDR3 region is CASSSLGGGSYNEQFF. CDR3 DNA: TGTGCCAGCAGCTCCCTAGGGGGGGGCTCCTACAATGAGCAGTTCTTC.

The chain employs TRBV5-4 and TRBJ2-3; D remains unclear. Trimming removed 5 bases from V and 2 bases from J, with 9 bases in between. Germline V gives CDR1 SGHNT, CDR2 YYREEE (reference sequence). The CDR3 covers 13 residues. The CDR3 coding sequence is TGTGCCAGCAGGACGACTGTCACAGATACGCAGTATTTT. This codes for CASRTTVTDTQYF.

This clone has just one count. As DNA, the CDR3 is TGTGCCAGCTCACTGATAGCCTACGAGCAGTACTTC. Its translation: CASSLIAYEQYF. The chain employs TRBV18 and TRBJ2-7; D unclear. V was clipped by 4 bases and J by 2 bases, with 6 bases between them. The length of the CDR3 is 12 residues. Germline V lookup: CDR1 KGHSH, CDR2 LQKENI.

The rearrangement links TRBV6-2 or TRBV6-3 to TRBJ2-7; tentatively, D is TRBD1 (6 bases). The ends were cut back, 4 bases at V and 0 bases at J, with 16 bases in the middle. Germline CDR1 is MNHEY and CDR2 is SVGEGT. The CDR3 is 16 amino acids. CDR3 loop: CASSSHRVKSSYEQYF. The CDR3 bases are TGTGCCAGCAGTTCTCACAGGGTCAAGAGCTCCTACGAGCAGTACTTC.

The chain combines TRBV14 with TRBJ2-5; possibly TRBD2 for D (6 bases). This CDR3 is built from 16 residues. Trimming removed 4 bases at V and 7 bases at J, with 22 bases between. Looked up from germline, CDR1 is SGHDN and CDR2 is FVKESK. CDR3 loop: CASSPNLTRFSRTQYF. The CDR3 nucleotides read TGTGCCAGCAGCCCAAACCTGACTAGATTTTCAAGGACCCAGTACTTC. Variable domain in full (rest from reference TRBV14 and TRBJ2-5): EAGVTQFPSHSVIEKGQTVTLRCDPISGHDNLYWYRRVMGKEIKFLLHFVKESKQDESGMPNNRFLAERTGGTYSTLKVQPAELEDSGVYFCASSPNLTRFSRTQYFGPGTRLLVL.

The CDR3 DNA is TGCGCCAGCAGCTCGGCTAGCGGGAGCTACAATGAGCAGTTCTTC. Its protein is CASSSASGSYNEQFF. This sequence joins TRBV5-1 and TRBJ2-1, with 10 positions matching TRBD2. CDR1 SGHRS and CDR2 YFSETQ come from the germline V gene. J lost 3 bases, V lost 3 bases, and 3 bases had no gene match. This CDR3 contains 15 residues.

J is TRBJ1-5 and V is TRBV19; D is possibly TRBD1 (5 bases). This CDR3 spans 13 amino acids. Germline CDR1 LNHDA, CDR2 SQIVND (reference sequence). Trimming cost V 1 base and J 9 bases, with 10 bases left between them. CDR3 sequence (DNA): TGTGCCAGTAGTATAGTCCAGGGTGGGCCCCAGCATTTT. Its translation is CASSIVQGGPQHF.

This clone was picked up one time. The chain combines TRBV30 with TRBJ1-1; 7 bases are a match to TRBD1. Trimming removed 4 bases from V and 3 bases from J; junction bases left unmatched: 5. CDR3 size: 13 residues. Germline CDR1 reads GTSNPN; CDR2 reads SVGIG (reference sequence). In DNA, the CDR3 is TGTGCCTGGATTAAGACAGGGTACACTGAAGCTTTCTTT. Translation: CAWIKTGYTEAFF.

The CDR3 sequence: CASRRILSGNTIYF. The DNA of the CDR3 is TGTGCCAGCAGGCGGATTTTAAGCGGAAACACCATATATTTT. V gene TRBV6-5 combines with J gene TRBJ1-3; D call uncertain. From germline, CDR1 is MNHEY and CDR2 SVGAGI. The length of the CDR3 is 14 residues. Trimming cost V 6 bases and J 4 bases, with 13 bases left between them.

This clone showed up just a few times. The gene calls are TRBV10-3 and TRBJ1-3, with D uncertain. Germline CDR1 and CDR2: ENHRY and SYGVKD. CDR3 size: 14 residues. Trimming took 0 bases from V and 2 from J, leaving 5 bases between them. The CDR3 coding sequence is TGTGCCATCAGTGAGTCCGGGGCTGGAAACACCATATATTTT. Translation: CAISESGAGNTIYF.

V usage is TRBV5-1 and J usage is TRBJ2-5; 8 bases map to TRBD2. The CDR3 is 15 amino acids. The germline V gene encodes CDR1 SGHRS and CDR2 YFSETQ. J was trimmed by 5 bases and V by 4 bases; bases with no gene match: 10. In nucleotides, the CDR3 is TGCGCCAGCAGCGCCCGACTAGCGCCAGGGGAGACCCAGTACTTC. It yields the protein CASSARLAPGETQYF.

The rearrangement joins TRBV7-2 to TRBJ2-4; TRBD2 aligns across 8 bases. Trimming cost V 2 bases and J 3 bases; bases outside gene matches: 6. Germline CDR1 SGHTA, CDR2 FQGNSA. This CDR3 spans 16 amino acids. CDR3 amino acids: CASSLRGGGGKNIQYF. For the CDR3, the DNA is TGTGCCAGCAGCTTACGGGGGGGAGGTGGCAAAAACATTCAGTACTTC. The full variable domain, its missing parts supplied by reference TRBV7-2 and TRBJ2-4, is GAGVSQSPSNKVTEKGKDVELRCDPISGHTALYWYRQSLGQGLEFLIYFQGNSAPDKSGLPSDRFSAERTGGSVSTLTIQRTQQEDSAVYLCASSLRGGGGKNIQYFGAGTRLSVL.

The chain couples TRBV27 to TRBJ2-7, with a possible D match to TRBD2 (5 bases). The germline CDR1 and CDR2 sequences are MNHEY and SMNVEV (reference sequence). The germline V and J ends were trimmed by 6 bases and 3 bases, with 21 bases remaining between them. The CDR3 is 16 residues long. This chain's CDR3 is CASRPGMDLLGYEQYF. For the CDR3, the DNA is TGTGCCAGCAGACCGGGTATGGACTTACTGGGCTACGAGCAGTACTTC.